These 28 T cell receptor beta chains originate from one sample sequenced in a study of regulatory T cells in long-lasting Graves disease (dated by TCRdb to the early 2020s). The time point label, as the study defines it: newly diagnosed GD, antithyroid drugs for less than 3 months. For both TCR sequencing and RNA sequencing, RNA was extracted from PBMCs using TRIzol. The receptor library was made with multiplex PCR. TCRdb lists the instrument as Illumina HiSeq 4000. CDR3 regions were amplified by Arm-PCR with iRepertoire HTBI primers to construct TCR beta libraries. TCRdb handled the public reads itself, with Q25 trimming in fastp and clone calling in MiXCR, and kept productive beta chains. Under each unique CDR3 protein, matching rows form one entry showing the most common genes and DNA. The sample includes 450,000 to 500,000 distinct CDR3 sequences, with under 20% observed a single time. 12% of the sample lies in the top ten.

These data are also associated with another study on T cells in Graves' hyperthyroidism and ophthalmopathy.

Specimen: peripheral blood mononuclear cells (PBMCs), collected at new diagnosis, from a patient treated with antithyroid drugs. The receptors were sampled from a man between 35 and 55 years old with Graves disease. Donor details come from another sample of the same person, matched by shared clones.

This chain links TRBV12-3 or TRBV12-4 with TRBJ2-7; 10 nucleotides line up with TRBD1. The length of the CDR3 is 17 residues. V shed 5 bases and J 2 bases; nucleotides not matched to a gene: 12. The CDR3 DNA reads TGTGCCAGCAGTCCACCCTCCGGGACAGGGGCTACCTACGAGCAGTACTTC. As protein: CASSPPSGTGATYEQYF.

J is TRBJ1-2 and V is TRBV11-2; TRBD1 might be the D (6 bases). Trimming stripped 5 bases from V and 2 bases from J, with 12 bases between. From germline, CDR1 is SGHAT and CDR2 FQNNGV. This CDR3 region has 14 residues. The CDR3 reads CASSQTGFNYGYTF. The CDR3 DNA reads as TGTGCCAGCAGCCAAACAGGGTTCAACTATGGCTACACCTTC.

This clonotype was detected many times. This chain links TRBV20-1 with TRBJ2-3, with D hard to call. V was cut by 0 bases and J by 3 bases, with 10 bases left in between. CDR1 and CDR2 (germline): DFQATT, SNEGSKA (reference sequence). The CDR3 has 14 residues. For the CDR3, the DNA is TGCAGTGCTAGAGATGTCCTTCGTACAGATACGCAGTATTTT. Encoded protein: CSARDVLRTDTQYF.

In its sample, this clonotype was seen many times. J is TRBJ2-7 and V is TRBV11-3; possible D gene TRBD2, 6 bases. Germline loops: CDR1 SGHNT, CDR2 YENEEA. The V end lost 5 bases, the J end lost 5 bases, and 19 bases lay between the germline ends. The CDR3 sequence is 15 residues long. The CDR3 reads CASSPPSVLIDEQYF. The CDR3 nucleotides read TGTGCCAGCAGCCCGCCTAGCGTATTAATCGACGAGCAGTACTTC. Combining the CDR3 with reference TRBV11-3 and TRBJ2-7 gives the whole variable domain EAGVVQSPRYKIIEKKQPVAFWCNPISGHNTLYWYLQNLGQGPELLIRYENEEAVDDSQLPKDRFSAERLKGVDSTLKIQPAELGDSAVYLCASSPPSVLIDEQYFGPGTRLTVT.

This clonotype has at least ten counts. This chain uses TRBV5-1 with TRBJ2-3; TRBD2 matches 8 bases. Germline CDR1 reads SGHRS; CDR2 reads YFSETQ. The CDR3 totals 15 residues. Unmatched junction bases numbered 3, after V lost 3 bases and J lost 0 bases. CDR3 protein: CASSSWTSSTDTQYF. CDR3 coding DNA: TGCGCCAGCAGCTCCTGGACTAGCAGCACAGATACGCAGTATTTT.

This clonotype came up many times. The genes are TRBV2 and TRBJ2-1, with 7 bases aligning to TRBD2. Unmatched junction bases numbered 9, after V lost 8 bases and J lost 8 bases. Germline CDR1 and CDR2: SNHLY and FYNNEI. The CDR3 runs 13 residues. CDR3 region: CASQASGGDEQFF. CDR3 coding DNA: TGTGCCAGCCAGGCTAGCGGAGGTGATGAGCAGTTCTTC.

As for this clonotype: A much larger clone differs by one base, so this may be a read error. The chain carries TRBV12-3 or TRBV12-4 and TRBJ2-1; no reliable D call. The CDR3 contains 13 residues. V gave up 5 bases and J gave up 8 bases, with 13 bases separating them. CDR3 DNA: TGTGCCAGCAGTGACGGCCCCATCGATGAGCAGTTCTTC. Protein: CASSDGPIDEQFF.

This rearrangement joins TRBV7-2 to TRBJ1-2; D unresolved. V was trimmed by 2 bases and J by 4 bases, leaving 11 bases between them. The CDR3 length is 14 residues. Germline CDR1 reads SGHTA; CDR2 reads FQGNSA. CDR3 loop: CASSLSAPSYGYTF. The DNA of the CDR3 is TGTGCCAGCAGCTTATCGGCTCCTAGCTATGGCTACACCTTC.

In this sample, this clonotype turned up a few times. This sequence joins TRBV20-1 and TRBJ2-3; D possibly corresponds to TRBD2 (6 bases). The CDR3 totals 16 residues. Deletions cut 3 bases from V and 6 bases from J, with 22 bases between. Germline V gives CDR1 DFQATT, CDR2 SNEGSKA (reference sequence). The CDR3 DNA reads TGCAGTGCTAGGTTCACTCCGGGAGTGTTTGTGGATACGCAGTATTTT. It yields the protein CSARFTPGVFVDTQYF.

This clonotype was seen at least ten times. The CDR3 loop reads CASSLWSNYEQYF. The CDR3 nucleotides read TGTGCCAGCAGCTTATGGTCCAACTACGAGCAGTACTTC. This chain connects TRBV11-2 to TRBJ2-7; D not certain. In germline, CDR1 is SGHAT, CDR2 FQNNGV. The CDR3 spans 13 residues. V lost 2 bases to trimming and J lost 3 bases, with 8 bases between them.

This clonotype came up many times. The chain employs TRBV24-1 and TRBJ2-2, with D uncertain. Germline values: CDR1 KGHDR, CDR2 SFDVKD. V was pared by 6 bases and J by 4 bases, with 17 bases between. The CDR3 is made up of 16 amino acids. The CDR3 loop reads CATSPPTGPRTGELFF. The DNA of the CDR3 is TGTGCCACCAGTCCCCCGACTGGGCCTCGCACCGGGGAGCTGTTTTTT.

In its sample, this clonotype was seen a few times. This chain uses TRBV6-1 with TRBJ2-3; 10 nucleotides line up with TRBD2. Per germline, CDR1 MNHNS and CDR2 SASEGT. The CDR3 has 15 residues. V shed 8 bases and J 6 bases; nucleotides not matched to a gene: 11. The CDR3 loop reads CASGGSGRAADTQYF. The CDR3 coding sequence is TGTGCCAGCGGGGGGAGCGGGAGGGCCGCGGATACGCAGTATTTT.

The genes are TRBV5-1 and TRBJ2-7; TRBD1 aligns across 9 bases. The germline V gene has CDR1 SGHRS and CDR2 YFSETQ. The length of the CDR3 is 14 residues. V lost 0 bases, J lost 6 bases, and 4 bases stayed unmatched. This CDR3 reads CASSLGTGDSEQYF. The CDR3 DNA is TGCGCCAGCAGCTTGGGGACAGGGGATAGCGAGCAGTACTTC.

A note on this clonotype: A much larger clonotype is one base distant, so this may be a read error. The chain links TRBV27 to TRBJ2-7; D is ambiguous. The CDR3 runs 13 residues. Trimming stripped 11 bases from V and 1 base from J, with 15 bases between. Germline CDR1 is MNHEY and CDR2 is SMNVEV (reference sequence). For the CDR3, the DNA is TGTGCCGGCTCCCCCCTGGGGTCCTACGAGCAGTACTTC. Protein: CAGSPLGSYEQYF.

Ten or more counts support this clonotype. An end of the junction does not agree with germline; a read error may underlie this. The chain has TRBV7-7 and TRBJ2-7, with 7 bases fitting TRBD1. The germline gives CDR1 SSHAT, CDR2 FNYEAQ (reference sequence). The CDR3 is 15 amino acids. The CDR3, as DNA: TGTGCTAGCAGCTTCCCGGACAGGCCTACCTACGAGCAGTACTTC. Translating it yields CASSFPDRPTYEQYF.

Many counts were recorded for this clonotype. The V call is TRBV3-1, the J call TRBJ2-1; tentatively, D is TRBD2 (6 bases). The CDR3 covers 15 residues. Germline values: CDR1 LGHDT, CDR2 YNNKEL (reference sequence). V shed 3 bases and J shed 13 bases, with 22 bases lying between them. CDR3 sequence (DNA): TGTGCCAGCAGCCAGCCGGGGTCACCTCGGGACTGTCAGTTCTTC. Translation: CASSQPGSPRDCQFF.

With respect to this clonotype: A read error may explain this, as a much larger clone is one base away. The genes are TRBV5-1 and TRBJ1-1, with 10 bases aligning to TRBD1. The V gene end was trimmed by 4 bases and the J gene end by 4 bases; junction bases not matched to a gene: 7. This CDR3 region has 15 residues. Germline CDR1 SGHRS, CDR2 YFSETQ. CDR3 bases: TGCGCCAGCAGCGCCACCGGGACAGGGGCCACTGAAGCTTTCTTT. It specifies CASSATGTGATEAFF.

Many counts were recorded for this clonotype. The V call is TRBV7-2, the J call TRBJ1-5; D not certain. Per germline, CDR1 SGHTA and CDR2 FQGNSA. The CDR3 is made up of 16 amino acids. Trimming left V 5 bases short and J 4 bases short, with 18 bases between. The DNA of the CDR3 is TGTGCCAGCAGCCCTGATGGGGTGGCTTGGAATCAGCCCCAGCATTTT. Translation gives CASSPDGVAWNQPQHF. The full variable domain, its missing parts supplied by reference TRBV7-2 and TRBJ1-5, is GAGVSQSPSNKVTEKGKDVELRCDPISGHTALYWYRQSLGQGLEFLIYFQGNSAPDKSGLPSDRFSAERTGGSVSTLTIQRTQQEDSAVYLCASSPDGVAWNQPQHFGDGTRLSIL.

The V and J genes are TRBV20-1 and TRBJ2-3, with D perhaps TRBD1 (6 bases). V was clipped by 3 bases and J by 0 bases, with 13 bases between them. Germline V gene data show CDR1 as DFQATT and CDR2 as SNEGSKA (reference sequence). The CDR3 extends over 15 amino acids. CDR3 nucleotides: TGCAGTGCTAGGCGTTGGGGGCATAGCACAGATACGCAGTATTTT. Protein: CSARRWGHSTDTQYF.

The table lists this clonotype with many counts. V gene TRBV6-2 or TRBV6-3 combines with J gene TRBJ2-5, with 9 bases that match TRBD2. Germline V gene sequence: CDR1 MNHEY, CDR2 SVGEGT. This CDR3 has 16 residues. V lost 6 bases to trimming and J lost 5 bases; unmatched junction nucleotides: 13. CDR3 protein: CASRDLAGDVVETQYF. For the CDR3, the DNA is TGTGCCAGCAGAGATTTAGCGGGAGATGTCGTGGAGACCCAGTACTTC.

This clonotype was seen repeatedly, ten times or more. This chain uses TRBV29-1 with TRBJ2-1; TRBD2 matches at 10 bases. Germline V gene sequence: CDR1 SQVTM, CDR2 ANQGSEA. CDR3 size: 12 residues. The junction had 6 bases not matched to a gene; V was cut back by 3 bases and J by 13 bases. The CDR3 loop is CSVEPGTSAQFF. The CDR3 DNA is TGCAGCGTTGAGCCCGGGACTAGCGCCCAGTTCTTC.

In its sample, this clonotype was seen a few times. CDR3: CAWRVRGGIDNSPLHF. CDR3 in DNA: TGTGCCTGGAGGGTGAGAGGGGGGATCGATAATTCACCCCTCCACTTT. The chain carries TRBV30 and TRBJ1-6; possible D gene TRBD1, 6 bases. Germline CDR1 is GTSNPN and CDR2 is SVGIG (reference sequence). Trimming took off 3 bases at V and 5 bases at J, with 17 bases between the two ends. The CDR3 is 16 residues long. The variable domain in full, completed from reference TRBV30 and TRBJ1-6, reads SQTIHQWPATLVQPVGSPLSLECTVEGTSNPNLYWYRQAAGRGLQLLFYSVGIGQISSEVPQNLSASRPQDRQFILSSKKLLLSDSGFYLCAWRVRGGIDNSPLHFGNGTRLTVT.

This clonotype was observed at least ten times. This chain connects TRBV10-3 to TRBJ2-1; D possibly uses TRBD1 or TRBD2 (6 bases each). The CDR3 is 15 amino acids. Germline V gene data show CDR1 as ENHRY and CDR2 as SYGVKD. Deletions cut 3 bases from V and 2 bases from J, with 11 bases between. The CDR3 DNA reads TGTGCCATCAGTGATACGGGGGCCCCCTACAATGAGCAGTTCTTC. This translates into CAISDTGAPYNEQFF.

This sequence joins TRBV30 and TRBJ2-1; D is unresolved. This CDR3 is built from 16 residues. The germline V gene has CDR1 GTSNPN and CDR2 SVGIG (reference sequence). V lost 1 base and J 4 bases, leaving 17 bases between the germline ends. The CDR3 spells CAWSGVKSKGYNEQFF. Here the CDR3 DNA reads TGTGCCTGGAGTGGGGTGAAGAGTAAGGGTTACAATGAGCAGTTCTTC. Variable domain in full (rest from reference TRBV30 and TRBJ2-1): SQTIHQWPATLVQPVGSPLSLECTVEGTSNPNLYWYRQAAGRGLQLLFYSVGIGQISSEVPQNLSASRPQDRQFILSSKKLLLSDSGFYLCAWSGVKSKGYNEQFFGPGTRLTVL.

This clonotype was recorded many times. The chain recombines TRBV12-3 or TRBV12-4 with TRBJ2-6; D remains unclear. Trimming left V 4 bases short and J 2 bases short, with 3 bases between. The CDR3 length is 13 residues. The CDR3 region is CASSYPGANVLTF. CDR3 nucleotides: TGTGCCAGCAGTTACCCTGGGGCCAACGTCCTGACTTTC.

The chain recombines TRBV5-1 with TRBJ1-1; D unclear. Trimming removed 0 bases at V and 0 bases at J, with 6 bases between. This CDR3 comprises 14 residues. Per germline, CDR1 SGHRS and CDR2 YFSETQ. The CDR3 nucleotides are TGCGCCAGCAGCTTGGCGATGGTGAACACTGAAGCTTTCTTT. Residues: CASSLAMVNTEAFF.

This clonotype was recorded at least ten times. This sequence joins TRBV2 and TRBJ2-1; D tentatively reads TRBD1 or TRBD2 (5 bases each). Trimming removed 7 bases at V and 7 bases at J, with 14 bases between. The CDR3 length is 13 residues. The germline V gene encodes CDR1 SNHLY and CDR2 FYNNEI. The CDR3 region is CASTPNWGNEQFF. The CDR3 DNA reads TGTGCCAGCACCCCCAACTGGGGGAATGAGCAGTTCTTC.

This clonotype has ten or more counts. The rearrangement links TRBV20-1 to TRBJ2-7, with 14 bases aligning to TRBD2. From germline, CDR1 is DFQATT and CDR2 SNEGSKA (reference sequence). The CDR3 loop spans 16 amino acids. V dropped 2 bases and J dropped 0; count of bases not matched to a gene: 3. As DNA, the CDR3 is TGCAGTGCTAGATCCGGGACTAGCGGGAGCTCCTACGAGCAGTACTTC. Protein: CSARSGTSGSSYEQYF.